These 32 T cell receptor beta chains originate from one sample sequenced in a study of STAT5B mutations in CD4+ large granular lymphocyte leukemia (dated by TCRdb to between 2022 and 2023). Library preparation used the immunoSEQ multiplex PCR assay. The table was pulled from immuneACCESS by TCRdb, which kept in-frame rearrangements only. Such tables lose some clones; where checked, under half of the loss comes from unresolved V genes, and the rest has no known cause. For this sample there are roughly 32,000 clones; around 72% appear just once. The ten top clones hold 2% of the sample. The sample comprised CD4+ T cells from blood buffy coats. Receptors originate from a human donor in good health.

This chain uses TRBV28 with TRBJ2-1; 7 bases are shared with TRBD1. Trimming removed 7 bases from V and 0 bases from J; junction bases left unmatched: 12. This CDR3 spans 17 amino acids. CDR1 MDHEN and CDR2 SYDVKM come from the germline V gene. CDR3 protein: CASNLGSGQLSYNEQFF. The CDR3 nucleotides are TGTGCCAGCAACTTGGGCTCGGGACAGCTCTCCTACAATGAGCAGTTCTTC.

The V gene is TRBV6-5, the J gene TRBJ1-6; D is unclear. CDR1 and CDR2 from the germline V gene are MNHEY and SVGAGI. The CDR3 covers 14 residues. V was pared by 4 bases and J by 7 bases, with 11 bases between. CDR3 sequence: CASSFGPGNSPLHF. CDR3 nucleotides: TGTGCCAGCAGTTTCGGACCGGGGAATTCACCCCTCCACTTT.

In DNA, the CDR3 is TGTGCCAGTAGTATGGGAGGGGGGCAGCCCCAGCATTTT. As protein: CASSMGGGQPQHF. The chain links TRBV19 to TRBJ1-5; D may be TRBD1 (6 bases). Germline CDR1 is LNHDA and CDR2 is SQIVND (reference sequence). The CDR3 has 13 residues. Trimming left V 3 bases short and J 7 bases short, with 10 bases between.

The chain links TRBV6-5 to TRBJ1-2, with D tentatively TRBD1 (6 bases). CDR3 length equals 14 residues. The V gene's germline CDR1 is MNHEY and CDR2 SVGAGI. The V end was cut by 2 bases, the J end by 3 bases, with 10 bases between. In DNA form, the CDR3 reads TGTGCCAGCAGTTACAGGAGGGGGGACTATGGCTACACCTTC. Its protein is CASSYRRGDYGYTF.

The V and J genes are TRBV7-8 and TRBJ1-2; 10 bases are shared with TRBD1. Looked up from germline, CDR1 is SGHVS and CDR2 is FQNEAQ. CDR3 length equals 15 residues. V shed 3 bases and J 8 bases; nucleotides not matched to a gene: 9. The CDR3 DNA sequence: TGTGCCAGCAGCTTGCACGAAGGACAGGGGGAGGGCTACACCTTC. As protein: CASSLHEGQGEGYTF.

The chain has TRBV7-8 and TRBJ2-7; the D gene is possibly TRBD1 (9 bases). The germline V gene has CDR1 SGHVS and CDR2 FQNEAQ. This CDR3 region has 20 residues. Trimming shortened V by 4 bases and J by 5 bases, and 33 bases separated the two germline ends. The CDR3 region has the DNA TGTGCCAGCAGCTCCCCACCGGGACAGGGTACCGGGGGGGCCTCGAACGAGCAGTACTTC. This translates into CASSSPPGQGTGGASNEQYF.

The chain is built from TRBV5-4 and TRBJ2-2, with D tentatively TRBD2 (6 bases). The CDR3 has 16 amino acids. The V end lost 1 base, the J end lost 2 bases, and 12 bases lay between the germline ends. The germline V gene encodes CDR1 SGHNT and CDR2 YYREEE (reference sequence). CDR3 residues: CASSLFPSANTGELFF. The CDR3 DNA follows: TGTGCCAGCAGCTTGTTTCCTAGCGCCAACACCGGGGAGCTGTTTTTT.

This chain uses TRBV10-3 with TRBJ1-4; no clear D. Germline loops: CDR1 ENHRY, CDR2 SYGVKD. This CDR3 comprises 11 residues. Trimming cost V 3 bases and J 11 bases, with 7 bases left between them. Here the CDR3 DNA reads TGTGCCATCAGTGACGGGAATAAACTGTTTTTT. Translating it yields CAISDGNKLFF.

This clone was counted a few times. The CDR3 region is CASSLGKNTEAFF. The CDR3 DNA sequence: TGTGCCAGCAGCTTAGGGAAAAACACTGAAGCTTTCTTT. The chain employs TRBV7-2 and TRBJ1-1; no reliable D call. CDR1 and CDR2 (germline): SGHTA, FQGNSA. This CDR3 spans 13 amino acids. V shed 1 base and J shed 2 bases, with 5 bases lying between them.

The CDR3 spells CASSSTITGTEAFF. As DNA, the CDR3 is TGCGCCAGCAGCTCCACCATAACAGGGACTGAAGCTTTCTTT. The chain uses TRBV5-1 and TRBJ1-1; possibly TRBD1 for D (6 bases). The V end was cut by 3 bases, the J end by 5 bases, with 14 bases between. Germline V gene sequence: CDR1 SGHRS, CDR2 YFSETQ. The CDR3 is made up of 14 amino acids.

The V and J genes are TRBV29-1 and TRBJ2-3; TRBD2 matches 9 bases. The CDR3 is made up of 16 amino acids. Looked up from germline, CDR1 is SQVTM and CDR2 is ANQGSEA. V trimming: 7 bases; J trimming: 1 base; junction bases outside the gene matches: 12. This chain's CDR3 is CSAQRGGGWGTDTQYF. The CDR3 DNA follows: TGCAGCGCCCAGCGCGGGGGGGGTTGGGGCACAGATACGCAGTATTTT.

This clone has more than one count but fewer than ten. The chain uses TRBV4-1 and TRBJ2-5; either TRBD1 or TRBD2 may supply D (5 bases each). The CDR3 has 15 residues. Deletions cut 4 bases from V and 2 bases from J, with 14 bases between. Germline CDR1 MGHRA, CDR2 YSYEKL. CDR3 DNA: TGCGCCAGCAGCCTAAACCGAGGGGTGCAAGAGACCCAGTACTTC. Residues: CASSLNRGVQETQYF.

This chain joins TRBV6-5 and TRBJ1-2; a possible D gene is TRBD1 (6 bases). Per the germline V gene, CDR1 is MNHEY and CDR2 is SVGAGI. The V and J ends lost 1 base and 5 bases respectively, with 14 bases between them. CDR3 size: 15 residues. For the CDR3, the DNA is TGTGCCAGCAGTTACTTATCAGAGGGGGTATATGGCTACACCTTC. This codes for CASSYLSEGVYGYTF.

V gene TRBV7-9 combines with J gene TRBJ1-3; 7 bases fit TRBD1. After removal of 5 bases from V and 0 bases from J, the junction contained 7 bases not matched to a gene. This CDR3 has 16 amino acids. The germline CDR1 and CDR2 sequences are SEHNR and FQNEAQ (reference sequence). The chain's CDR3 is CASSRKGQVSGNTIYF. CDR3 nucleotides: TGTGCCAGCAGCCGGAAAGGACAGGTCTCTGGAAACACCATATATTTT.

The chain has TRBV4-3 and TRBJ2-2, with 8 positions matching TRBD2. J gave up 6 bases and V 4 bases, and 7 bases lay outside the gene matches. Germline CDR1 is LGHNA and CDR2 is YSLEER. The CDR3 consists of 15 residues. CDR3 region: CASSPSGGWAGELFF. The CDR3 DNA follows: TGCGCCAGCAGCCCGAGCGGGGGTTGGGCCGGGGAGCTGTTTTTT.

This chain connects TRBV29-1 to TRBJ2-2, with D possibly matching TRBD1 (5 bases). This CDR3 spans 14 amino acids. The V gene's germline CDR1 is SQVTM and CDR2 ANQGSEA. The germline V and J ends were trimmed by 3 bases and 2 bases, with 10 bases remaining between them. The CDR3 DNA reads TGCAGCGTTGAGGGCCAGGGAAACACCGGGGAGCTGTTTTTT. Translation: CSVEGQGNTGELFF.

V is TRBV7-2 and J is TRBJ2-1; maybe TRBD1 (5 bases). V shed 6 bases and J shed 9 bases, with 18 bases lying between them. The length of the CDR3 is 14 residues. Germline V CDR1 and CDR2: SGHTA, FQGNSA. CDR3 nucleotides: TGTGCCAGCAGACCAATTCGTGGGGCTGGTGAGCAGTTCTTC. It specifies CASRPIRGAGEQFF.

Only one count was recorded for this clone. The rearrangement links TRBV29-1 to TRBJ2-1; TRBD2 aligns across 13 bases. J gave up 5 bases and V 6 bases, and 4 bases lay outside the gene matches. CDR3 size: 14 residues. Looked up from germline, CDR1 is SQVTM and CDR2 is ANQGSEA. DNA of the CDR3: TGCAGCGTGTTACTAGCGGGGGGGGACAATGAGCAGTTCTTC. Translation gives CSVLLAGGDNEQFF.

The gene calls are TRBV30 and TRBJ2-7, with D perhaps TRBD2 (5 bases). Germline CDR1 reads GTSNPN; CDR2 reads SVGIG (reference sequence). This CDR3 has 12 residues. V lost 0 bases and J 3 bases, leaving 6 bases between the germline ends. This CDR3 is CAWSVSVYEQYF. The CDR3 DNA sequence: TGTGCCTGGAGTGTTAGCGTCTACGAGCAGTACTTC. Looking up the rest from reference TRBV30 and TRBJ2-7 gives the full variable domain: SQTIHQWPATLVQPVGSPLSLECTVEGTSNPNLYWYRQAAGRGLQLLFYSVGIGQISSEVPQNLSASRPQDRQFILSSKKLLLSDSGFYLCAWSVSVYEQYFGPGTRLTVT.

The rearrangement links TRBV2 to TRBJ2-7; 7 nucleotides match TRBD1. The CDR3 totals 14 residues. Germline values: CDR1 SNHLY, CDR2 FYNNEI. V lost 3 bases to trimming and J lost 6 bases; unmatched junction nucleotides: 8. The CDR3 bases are TGTGCCAGCAGTGACCCGACAGGGATCGGCGAGCAGTACTTC. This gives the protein CASSDPTGIGEQYF.

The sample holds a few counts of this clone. The CDR3 DNA reads TGTGCCAGCAGTTACTCGCCGGGGGCGCACACCGGGGAGCTGTTTTTT. Residues: CASSYSPGAHTGELFF. The rearrangement uses TRBV6-5 and TRBJ2-2; D possibly matches TRBD1 or TRBD2 (6 bases each). Germline assignment: CDR1 MNHEY and CDR2 SVGAGI. V was cut by 0 bases and J by 3 bases, with 11 bases left in between. This CDR3 region has 16 residues.

DNA of the CDR3: TGCGCCAGCAGCCAAGGGTTCGACACTGAAGCTTTCTTT. Translation gives CASSQGFDTEAFF. The chain carries TRBV4-3 and TRBJ1-1; no definite D call. Trimming shortened V by 1 base and J by 3 bases, and 6 bases separated the two germline ends. The CDR3 consists of 13 residues. Germline V gene data show CDR1 as LGHNA and CDR2 as YSLEER.

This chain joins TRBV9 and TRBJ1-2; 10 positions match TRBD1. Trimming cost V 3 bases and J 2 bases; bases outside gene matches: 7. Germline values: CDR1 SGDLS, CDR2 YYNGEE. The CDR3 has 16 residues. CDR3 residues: CASSAGGTGVNYGYTF. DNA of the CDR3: TGTGCCAGCAGCGCCGGGGGGACAGGGGTCAACTATGGCTACACCTTC.

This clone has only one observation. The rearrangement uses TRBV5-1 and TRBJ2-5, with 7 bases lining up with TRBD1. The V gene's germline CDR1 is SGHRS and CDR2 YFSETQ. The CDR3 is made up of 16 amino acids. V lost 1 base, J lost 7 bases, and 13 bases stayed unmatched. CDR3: CASSLQSQGGAGTQYF. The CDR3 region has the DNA TGCGCCAGCAGCTTGCAATCACAAGGGGGCGCCGGGACCCAGTACTTC.

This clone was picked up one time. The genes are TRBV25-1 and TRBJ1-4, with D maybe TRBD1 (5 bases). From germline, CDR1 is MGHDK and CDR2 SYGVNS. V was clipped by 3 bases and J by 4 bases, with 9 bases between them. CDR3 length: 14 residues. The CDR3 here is CASSDWGSNEKLFF. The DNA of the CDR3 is TGTGCCAGCAGTGACTGGGGCAGTAATGAAAAACTGTTTTTT.

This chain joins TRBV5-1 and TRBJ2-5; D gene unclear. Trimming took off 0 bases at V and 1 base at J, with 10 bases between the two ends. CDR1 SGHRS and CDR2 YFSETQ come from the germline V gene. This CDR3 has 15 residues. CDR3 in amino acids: CASSLAATVQETQYF. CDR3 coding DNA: TGCGCCAGCAGCTTGGCCGCGACGGTCCAAGAGACCCAGTACTTC. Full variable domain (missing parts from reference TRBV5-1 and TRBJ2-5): KAGVTQTPRYLIKTRGQQVTLSCSPISGHRSVSWYQQTPGQGLQFLFEYFSETQRNKGNFPGRFSGRQFSNSRSEMNVSTLELGDSALYLCASSLAATVQETQYFGPGTRLLVL.

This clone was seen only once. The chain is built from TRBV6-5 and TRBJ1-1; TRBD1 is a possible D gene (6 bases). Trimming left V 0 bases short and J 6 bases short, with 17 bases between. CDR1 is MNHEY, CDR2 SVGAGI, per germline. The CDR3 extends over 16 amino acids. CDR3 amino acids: CASSYSGYGGPAEAFF. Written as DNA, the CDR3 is TGTGCCAGCAGTTACTCTGGGTACGGGGGCCCCGCTGAAGCTTTCTTT.

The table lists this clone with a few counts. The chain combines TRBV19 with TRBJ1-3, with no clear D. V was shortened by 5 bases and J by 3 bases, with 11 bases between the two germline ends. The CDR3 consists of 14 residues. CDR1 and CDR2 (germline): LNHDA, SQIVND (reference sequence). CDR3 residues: CASSSRRIGNTIYF. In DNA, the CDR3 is TGTGCCAGTAGTTCCAGGAGAATTGGAAACACCATATATTTT.

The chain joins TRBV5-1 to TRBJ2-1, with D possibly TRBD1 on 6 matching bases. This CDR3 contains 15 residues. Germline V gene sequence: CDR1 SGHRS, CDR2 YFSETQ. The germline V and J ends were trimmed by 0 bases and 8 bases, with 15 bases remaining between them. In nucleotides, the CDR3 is TGCGCCAGCAGCTTGGAACCCGGGACAATCGATGAGCAGTTCTTC. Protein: CASSLEPGTIDEQFF.

The CDR3 here is CASSGGTDGTDTQYF. CDR3 coding DNA: TGCGCCAGCAGCGGCGGGACGGACGGTACAGATACGCAGTATTTT. The chain is built from TRBV5-1 and TRBJ2-3; the D gene is possibly TRBD2 (6 bases). CDR1 SGHRS and CDR2 YFSETQ come from the germline V gene. Trimming took 4 bases from V and 3 from J, leaving 15 bases between them. This CDR3 is built from 15 residues.

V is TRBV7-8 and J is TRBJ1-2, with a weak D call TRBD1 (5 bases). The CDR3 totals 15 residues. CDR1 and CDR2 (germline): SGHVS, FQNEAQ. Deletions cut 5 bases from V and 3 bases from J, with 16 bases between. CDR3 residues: CASSPGRRGDYGYTF. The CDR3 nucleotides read TGTGCCAGCAGCCCGGGACGCCGAGGGGACTATGGCTACACCTTC.

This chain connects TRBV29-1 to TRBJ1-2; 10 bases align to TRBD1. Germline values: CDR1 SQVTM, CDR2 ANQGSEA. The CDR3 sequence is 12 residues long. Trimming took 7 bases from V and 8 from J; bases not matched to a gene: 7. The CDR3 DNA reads TGCAGCGCCGGACAGGGGGAAGGGGGCTACACCTTC. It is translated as CSAGQGEGGYTF.